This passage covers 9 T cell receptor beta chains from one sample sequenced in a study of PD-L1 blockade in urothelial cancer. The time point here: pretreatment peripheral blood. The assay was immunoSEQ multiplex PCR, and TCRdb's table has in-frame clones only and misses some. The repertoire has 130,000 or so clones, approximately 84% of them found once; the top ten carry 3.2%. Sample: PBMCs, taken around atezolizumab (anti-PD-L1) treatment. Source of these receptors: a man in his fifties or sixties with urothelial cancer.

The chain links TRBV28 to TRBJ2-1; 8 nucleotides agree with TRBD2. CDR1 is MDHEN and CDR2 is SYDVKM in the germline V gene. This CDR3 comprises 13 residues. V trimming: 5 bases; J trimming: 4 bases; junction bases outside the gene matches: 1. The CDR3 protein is CASSSGSYNEQFF. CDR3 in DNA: TGTGCCAGCAGTAGCGGGAGTTACAATGAGCAGTTCTTC.

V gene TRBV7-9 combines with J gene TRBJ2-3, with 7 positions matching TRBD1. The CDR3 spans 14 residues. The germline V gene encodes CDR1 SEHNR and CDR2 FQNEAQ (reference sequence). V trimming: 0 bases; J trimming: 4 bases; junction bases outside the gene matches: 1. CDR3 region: CASSLAGTADTQYF. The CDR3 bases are TGTGCCAGCAGCTTAGCTGGGACAGCAGATACGCAGTATTTT.

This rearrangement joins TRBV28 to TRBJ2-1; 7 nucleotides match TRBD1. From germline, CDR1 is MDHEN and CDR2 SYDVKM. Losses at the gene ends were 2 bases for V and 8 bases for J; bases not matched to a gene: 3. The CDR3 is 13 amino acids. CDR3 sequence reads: CASSLDRVHEQFF. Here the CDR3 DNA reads TGTGCCAGCAGTTTAGACAGGGTTCATGAGCAGTTCTTC.

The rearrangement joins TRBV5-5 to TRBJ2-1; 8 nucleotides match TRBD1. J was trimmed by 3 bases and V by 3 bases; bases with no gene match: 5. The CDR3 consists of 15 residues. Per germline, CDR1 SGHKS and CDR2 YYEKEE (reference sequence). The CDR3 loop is CASSSDRGNYNEQFF. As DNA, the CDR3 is TGTGCCAGCAGCTCTGACAGGGGCAACTACAATGAGCAGTTCTTC.

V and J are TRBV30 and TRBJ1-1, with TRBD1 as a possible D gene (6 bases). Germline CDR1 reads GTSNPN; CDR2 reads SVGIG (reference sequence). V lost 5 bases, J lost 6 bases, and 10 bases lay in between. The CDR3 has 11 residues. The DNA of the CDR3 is TGTGCCTGGGGCTACAGGGCTGAAGCTTTCTTT. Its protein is CAWGYRAEAFF.

The CDR3 DNA follows: TGTGCCAGCAGCCCTTCTGGAGGTGGAAACACCATATATTTT. Translation gives CASSPSGGGNTIYF. The V and J genes are TRBV7-3 and TRBJ1-3; D call uncertain. The germline V gene has CDR1 SGHTA and CDR2 FQGTGA. The CDR3 runs to 14 residues. Trimming pared 5 bases from V and 3 bases from J, leaving 11 bases between.

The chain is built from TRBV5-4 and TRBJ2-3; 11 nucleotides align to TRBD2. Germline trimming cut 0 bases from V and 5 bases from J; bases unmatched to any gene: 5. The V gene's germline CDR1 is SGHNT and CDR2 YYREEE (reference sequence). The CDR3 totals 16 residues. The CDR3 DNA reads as TGTGCCAGCAGCTTGGTAGCGGGAGGGCCCGGAGATACGCAGTATTTT. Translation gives CASSLVAGGPGDTQYF.

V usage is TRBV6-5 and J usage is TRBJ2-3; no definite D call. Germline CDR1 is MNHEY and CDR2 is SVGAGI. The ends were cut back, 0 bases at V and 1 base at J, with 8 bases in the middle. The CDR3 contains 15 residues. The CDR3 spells CASSYSNKGTDTQYF. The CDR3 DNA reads TGTGCCAGCAGTTACTCTAACAAAGGCACAGATACGCAGTATTTT.

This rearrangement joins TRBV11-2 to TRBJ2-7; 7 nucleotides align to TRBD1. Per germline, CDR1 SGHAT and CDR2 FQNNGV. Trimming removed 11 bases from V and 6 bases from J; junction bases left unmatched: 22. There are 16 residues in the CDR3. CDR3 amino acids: CACKIGQALTPGEQYF. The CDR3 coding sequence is TGTGCCTGTAAGATAGGACAGGCCCTTACTCCTGGCGAGCAGTACTTC. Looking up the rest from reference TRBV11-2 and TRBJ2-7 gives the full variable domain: EAGVAQSPRYKIIEKRQSVAFWCNPISGHATLYWYQQILGQGPKLLIQFQNNGVVDDSQLPKDRFSAERLKGVDSTLKIQPAKLEDSAVYLCACKIGQALTPGEQYFGPGTRLTVT.